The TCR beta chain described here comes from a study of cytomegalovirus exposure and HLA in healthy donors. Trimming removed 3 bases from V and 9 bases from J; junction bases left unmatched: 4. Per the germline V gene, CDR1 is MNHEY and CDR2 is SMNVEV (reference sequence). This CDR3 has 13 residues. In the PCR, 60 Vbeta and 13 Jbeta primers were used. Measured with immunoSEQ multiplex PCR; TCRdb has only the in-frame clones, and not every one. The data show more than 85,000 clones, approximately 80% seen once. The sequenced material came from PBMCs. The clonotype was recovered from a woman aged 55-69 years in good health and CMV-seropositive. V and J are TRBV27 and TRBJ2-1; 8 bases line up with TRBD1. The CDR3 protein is CASSLRTGSEQFF. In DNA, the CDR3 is TGTGCCAGCAGTTTGAGGACAGGGAGTGAGCAGTTCTTC.